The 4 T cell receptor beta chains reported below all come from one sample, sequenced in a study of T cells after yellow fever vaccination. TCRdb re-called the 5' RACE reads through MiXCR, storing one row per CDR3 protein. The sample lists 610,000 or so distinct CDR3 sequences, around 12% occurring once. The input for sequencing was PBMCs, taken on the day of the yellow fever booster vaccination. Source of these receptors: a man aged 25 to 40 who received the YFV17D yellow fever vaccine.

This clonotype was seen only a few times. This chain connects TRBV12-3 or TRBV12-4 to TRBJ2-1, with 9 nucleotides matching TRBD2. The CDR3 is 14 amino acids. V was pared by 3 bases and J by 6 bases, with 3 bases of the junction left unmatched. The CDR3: CASSFGTSSNEQFF. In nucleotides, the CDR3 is TGTGCCAGCAGTTTCGGGACTAGCAGCAATGAGCAGTTCTTC.

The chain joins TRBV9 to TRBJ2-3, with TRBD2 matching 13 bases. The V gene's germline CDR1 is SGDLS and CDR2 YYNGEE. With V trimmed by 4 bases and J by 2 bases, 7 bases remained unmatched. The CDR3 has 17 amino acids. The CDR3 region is CASSLRLAGGTTDTQYF. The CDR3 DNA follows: TGTGCCAGCAGCCTGCGACTAGCGGGAGGTACCACAGATACGCAGTATTTT. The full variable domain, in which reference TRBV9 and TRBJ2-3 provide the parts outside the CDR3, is DSGVTQTPKHLITATGQRVTLRCSPRSGDLSVYWYQQSLDQGLQFLIQYYNGEERAKGNILERFSAQQFPDLHSELNLSSLELGDSALYFCASSLRLAGGTTDTQYFGPGTRLTVL.

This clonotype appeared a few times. This chain's CDR3 is CASSLVPRSEAFF. CDR3 coding DNA: TGTGCCAGCAGCTTAGTGCCGCGGTCCGAAGCTTTCTTT. This chain joins TRBV11-2 and TRBJ1-1; D not certain. Germline assignment: CDR1 SGHAT and CDR2 FQNNGV. The CDR3 spans 13 residues. The ends were cut back, 1 base at V and 8 bases at J, with 11 bases in the middle.

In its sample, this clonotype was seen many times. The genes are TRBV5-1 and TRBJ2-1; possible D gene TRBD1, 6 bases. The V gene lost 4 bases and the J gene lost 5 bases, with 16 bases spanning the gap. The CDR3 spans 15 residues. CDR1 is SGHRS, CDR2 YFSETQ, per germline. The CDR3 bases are TGCGCCAGCAGCCGTGCCGGGACAAGTAACAATGAGCAGTTCTTC. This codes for CASSRAGTSNNEQFF.